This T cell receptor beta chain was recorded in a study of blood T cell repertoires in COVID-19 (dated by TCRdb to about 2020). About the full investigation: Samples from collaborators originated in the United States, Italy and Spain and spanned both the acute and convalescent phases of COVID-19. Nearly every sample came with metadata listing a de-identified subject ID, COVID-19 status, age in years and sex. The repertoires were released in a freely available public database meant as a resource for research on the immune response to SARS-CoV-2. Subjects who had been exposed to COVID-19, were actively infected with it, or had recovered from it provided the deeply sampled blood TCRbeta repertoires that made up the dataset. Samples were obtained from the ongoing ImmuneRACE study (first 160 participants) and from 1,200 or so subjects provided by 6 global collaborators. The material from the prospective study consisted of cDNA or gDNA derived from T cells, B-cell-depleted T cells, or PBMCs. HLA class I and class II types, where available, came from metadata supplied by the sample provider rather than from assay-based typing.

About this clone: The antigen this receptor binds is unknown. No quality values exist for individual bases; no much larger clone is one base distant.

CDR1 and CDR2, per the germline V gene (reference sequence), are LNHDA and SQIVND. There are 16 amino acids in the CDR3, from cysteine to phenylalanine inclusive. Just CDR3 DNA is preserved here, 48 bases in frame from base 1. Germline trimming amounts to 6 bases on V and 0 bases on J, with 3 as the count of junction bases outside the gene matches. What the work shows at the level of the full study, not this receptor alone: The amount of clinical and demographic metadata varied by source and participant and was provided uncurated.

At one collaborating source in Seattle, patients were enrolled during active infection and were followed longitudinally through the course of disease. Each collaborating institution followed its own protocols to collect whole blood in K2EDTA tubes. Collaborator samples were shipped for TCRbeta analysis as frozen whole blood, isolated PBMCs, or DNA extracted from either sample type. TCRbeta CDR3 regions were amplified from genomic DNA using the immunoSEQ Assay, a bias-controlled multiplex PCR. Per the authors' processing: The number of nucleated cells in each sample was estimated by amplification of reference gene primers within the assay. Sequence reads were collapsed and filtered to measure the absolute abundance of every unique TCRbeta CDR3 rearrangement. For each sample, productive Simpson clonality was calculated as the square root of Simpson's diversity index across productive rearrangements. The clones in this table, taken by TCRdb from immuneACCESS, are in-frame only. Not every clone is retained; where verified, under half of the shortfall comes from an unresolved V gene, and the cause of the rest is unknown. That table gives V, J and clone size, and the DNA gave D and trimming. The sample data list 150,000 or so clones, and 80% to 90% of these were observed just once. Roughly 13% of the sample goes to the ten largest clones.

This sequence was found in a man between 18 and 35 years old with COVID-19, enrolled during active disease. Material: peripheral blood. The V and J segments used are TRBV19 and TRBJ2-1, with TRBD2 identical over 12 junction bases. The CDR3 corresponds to CASSQLAGGSYNEQFF. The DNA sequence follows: TGTGCCAGTAGCCAACTAGCGGGGGGCTCCTACAATGAGCAGTTCTTC.